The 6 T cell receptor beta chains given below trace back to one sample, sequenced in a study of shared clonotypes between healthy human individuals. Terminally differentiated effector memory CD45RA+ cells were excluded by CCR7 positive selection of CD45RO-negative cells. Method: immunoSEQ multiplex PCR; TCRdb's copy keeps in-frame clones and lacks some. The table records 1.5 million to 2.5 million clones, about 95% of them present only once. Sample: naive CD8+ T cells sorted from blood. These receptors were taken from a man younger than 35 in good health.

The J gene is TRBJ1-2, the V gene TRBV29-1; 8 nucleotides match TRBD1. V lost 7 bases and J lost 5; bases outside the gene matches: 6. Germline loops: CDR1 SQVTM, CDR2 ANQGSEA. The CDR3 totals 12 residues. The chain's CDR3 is CSGQDREYGYTF. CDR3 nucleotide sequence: TGCAGCGGGCAGGACAGGGAATATGGCTACACCTTC.

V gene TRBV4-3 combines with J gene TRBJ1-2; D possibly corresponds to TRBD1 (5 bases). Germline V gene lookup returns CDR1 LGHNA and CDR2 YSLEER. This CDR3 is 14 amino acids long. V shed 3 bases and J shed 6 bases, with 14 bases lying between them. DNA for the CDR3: TGCGCCAGCAGCCATACACAGGCAATACATGGCTACACCTTC. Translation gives CASSHTQAIHGYTF.

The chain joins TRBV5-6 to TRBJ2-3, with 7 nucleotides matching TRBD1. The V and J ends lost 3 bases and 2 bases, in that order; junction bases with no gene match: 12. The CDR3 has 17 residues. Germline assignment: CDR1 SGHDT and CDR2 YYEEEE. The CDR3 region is CASSSSTGATVTDTQYF. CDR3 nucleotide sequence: TGTGCCAGCAGCTCCAGCACAGGGGCGACGGTCACAGATACGCAGTATTTT.

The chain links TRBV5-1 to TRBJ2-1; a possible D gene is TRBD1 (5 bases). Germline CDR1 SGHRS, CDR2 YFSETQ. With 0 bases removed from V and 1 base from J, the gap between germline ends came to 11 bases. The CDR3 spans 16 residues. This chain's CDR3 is CASSLADSQSYNEQFF. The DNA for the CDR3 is TGCGCCAGCAGCTTGGCTGACAGTCAATCCTACAATGAGCAGTTCTTC. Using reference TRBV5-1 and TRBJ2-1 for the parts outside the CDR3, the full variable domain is KAGVTQTPRYLIKTRGQQVTLSCSPISGHRSVSWYQQTPGQGLQFLFEYFSETQRNKGNFPGRFSGRQFSNSRSEMNVSTLELGDSALYLCASSLADSQSYNEQFFGPGTRLTVL.

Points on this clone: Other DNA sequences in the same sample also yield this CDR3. DNA for the CDR3: TGTGCCAGCAGTTACTCTGACAGGGCCGAGCAGTACTTC. The encoded protein is CASSYSDRAEQYF. This chain connects TRBV6-5 to TRBJ2-7; 7 nucleotides match TRBD1. The CDR3 consists of 13 residues. The germline gives CDR1 MNHEY, CDR2 SVGAGI. Trimming took 0 bases from V and 6 from J; bases not matched to a gene: 2.

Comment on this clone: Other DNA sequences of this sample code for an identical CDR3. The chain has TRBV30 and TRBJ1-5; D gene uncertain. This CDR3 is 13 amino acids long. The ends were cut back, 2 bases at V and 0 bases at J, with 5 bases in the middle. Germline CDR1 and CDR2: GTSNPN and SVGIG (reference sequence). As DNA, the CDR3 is TGTGCCTGGAGTACCGATAGCAATCAGCCCCAGCATTTT. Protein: CAWSTDSNQPQHF.